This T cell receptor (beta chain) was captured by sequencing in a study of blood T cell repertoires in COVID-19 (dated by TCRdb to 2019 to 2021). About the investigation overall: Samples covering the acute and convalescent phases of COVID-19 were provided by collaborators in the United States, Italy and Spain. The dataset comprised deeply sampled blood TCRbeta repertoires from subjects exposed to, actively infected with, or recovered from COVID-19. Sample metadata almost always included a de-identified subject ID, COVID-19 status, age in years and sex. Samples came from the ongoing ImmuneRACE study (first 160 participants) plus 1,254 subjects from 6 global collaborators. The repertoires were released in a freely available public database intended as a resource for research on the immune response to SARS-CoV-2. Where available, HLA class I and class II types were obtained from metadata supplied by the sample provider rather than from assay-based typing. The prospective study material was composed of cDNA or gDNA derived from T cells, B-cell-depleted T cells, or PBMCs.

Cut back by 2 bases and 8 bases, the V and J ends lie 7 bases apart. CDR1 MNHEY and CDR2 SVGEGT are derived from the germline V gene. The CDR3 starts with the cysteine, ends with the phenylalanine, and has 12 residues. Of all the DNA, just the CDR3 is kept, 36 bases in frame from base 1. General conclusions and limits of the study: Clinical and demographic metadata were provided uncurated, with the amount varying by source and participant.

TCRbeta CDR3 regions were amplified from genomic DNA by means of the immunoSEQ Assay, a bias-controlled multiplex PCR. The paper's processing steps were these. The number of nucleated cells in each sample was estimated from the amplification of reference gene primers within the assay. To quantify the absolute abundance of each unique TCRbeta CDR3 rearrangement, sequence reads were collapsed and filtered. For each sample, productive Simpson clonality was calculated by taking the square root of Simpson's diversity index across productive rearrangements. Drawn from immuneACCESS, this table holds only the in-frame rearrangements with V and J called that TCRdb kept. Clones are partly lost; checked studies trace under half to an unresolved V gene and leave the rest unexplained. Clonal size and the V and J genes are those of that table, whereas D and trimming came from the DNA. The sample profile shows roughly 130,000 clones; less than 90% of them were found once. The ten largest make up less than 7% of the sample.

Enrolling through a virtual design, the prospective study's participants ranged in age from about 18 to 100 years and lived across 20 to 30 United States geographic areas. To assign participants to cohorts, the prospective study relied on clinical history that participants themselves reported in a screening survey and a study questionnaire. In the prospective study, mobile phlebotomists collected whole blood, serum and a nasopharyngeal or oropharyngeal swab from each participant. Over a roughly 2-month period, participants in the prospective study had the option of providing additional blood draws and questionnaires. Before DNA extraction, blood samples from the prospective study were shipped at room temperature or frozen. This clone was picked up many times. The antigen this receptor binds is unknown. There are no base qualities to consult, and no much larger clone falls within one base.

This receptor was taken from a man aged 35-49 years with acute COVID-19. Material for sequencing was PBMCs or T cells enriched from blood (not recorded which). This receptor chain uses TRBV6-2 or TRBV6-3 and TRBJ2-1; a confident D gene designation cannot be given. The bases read TGTGCCAGCAGTTACCACTCGGATGAGCAGTTCTTC. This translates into CASSYHSDEQFF.